The present entry profiles one T cell receptor beta chain with its context. There is no known antigen for this receptor. No quality values exist for individual bases; no much larger clone is one base distant. Per the publication, the time point label means: baseline before first vaccination. Vaccinee samples were obtained from the UK trials COV001 and COV002, which included a single-blind randomized controlled phase 2/3 trial of AZD1222 (ChAdOx1 nCoV-19) in healthy adults. Trial participant PBMC samples were collected at day 0 and day 28 after the second dose for TCRbeta chain sequencing. These data originate in a study of T cell responses to AZD1222 COVID-19 vaccine (dated by TCRdb to about 2021). Concerning the study at large: AZD1222 recipients given second doses at about 4 weeks or at about 12 weeks were pooled, since spike-specific TCR depth and breadth were not found to differ between the two schedules. A total of 230 to 250 trial participants underwent TCR sequencing, of whom 207 received two doses of AZD1222 and approximately 25 received two doses of the MenACWY control vaccine. Trial participants were enrolled by age into 18-55, 56-69 and 70-plus year subgroups, with approximately 160, 26 and 62 TCR-sequenced participants respectively. Study-level results and caveats: A significant rise in spike-specific TCR breadth and depth was observed after two AZD1222 doses relative to day 0 and relative to MenACWY recipients. Nearly half of unique spike-specific TCRs reportedly recognized epitopes outside regions mutated in the B.1.351 and B.1.1.7 variants. Because no day 14 peak-response samples were available, the repertoires could be characterized only after the peak T cell response. The 56-69-year group was small, and its depth increase did not reach significance, likely because of low power. Participants were mostly white British, with more females than males. The authors suggested clonal diversity may have been underestimated. Conclusions about previously exposed vaccinees are limited because only six or seven AZD1222 recipients were SARS-CoV-2 seropositive at baseline. The vaccine-associated CD4 TCRs covered the entire spike protein, and the dominant responses fell in regions 160-218 and 743-854.

The CDR3 regions of human TCRbeta chains were analyzed by immunosequencing. The original methods were these. Repertoire TCRs were matched against a reference library of SARS-CoV-2-specific TCRs generated with the MIRA antigen-specificity platform. Breadth was defined as the fraction of unique TCRs that were SARS-CoV-2-associated. Depth was defined as the fraction of total T cells that were SARS-CoV-2-associated. Using the MIRA data, every spike-specific TCR was mapped to the spike region that the TCR reacted to and assigned to either a CD4 or a CD8 class. Log10-transformed breadth and depth values were compared by one-way ANOVA with Sidak's multiple comparisons tests. TCRdb retrieved this table from immuneACCESS and kept in-frame rearrangements only. Not all clones are present; in checked studies, unresolved V genes account for under half, and no reason is known for the remainder. V and J calls and clone size come straight from that table; D and trimming were deduced from the DNA. A total of nearly 90,000 clones appear in this sample, approximately 86% of them only once. The ten top clones hold about 5.8% of the sample.

The source material was peripheral blood, sampled on day 0 of AZD1222 vaccination. The sequence came from an adult in good health.

The CDR3 reads CASRLGLAGGTDTQYF. The base sequence is TGTGCAAGTCGCTTAGGGCTAGCGGGGGGCACAGATACGCAGTATTTT. This chain is built from TRBV12-2 and TRBJ2-3; no DNA check was done on the table's D call, TRBD2. TRBV12-2 is a listed pseudogene. The CDR3 sequence holds 16 residues, the cysteine and phenylalanine included. The CDR3 DNA has 48 bases and is translated from base 1.